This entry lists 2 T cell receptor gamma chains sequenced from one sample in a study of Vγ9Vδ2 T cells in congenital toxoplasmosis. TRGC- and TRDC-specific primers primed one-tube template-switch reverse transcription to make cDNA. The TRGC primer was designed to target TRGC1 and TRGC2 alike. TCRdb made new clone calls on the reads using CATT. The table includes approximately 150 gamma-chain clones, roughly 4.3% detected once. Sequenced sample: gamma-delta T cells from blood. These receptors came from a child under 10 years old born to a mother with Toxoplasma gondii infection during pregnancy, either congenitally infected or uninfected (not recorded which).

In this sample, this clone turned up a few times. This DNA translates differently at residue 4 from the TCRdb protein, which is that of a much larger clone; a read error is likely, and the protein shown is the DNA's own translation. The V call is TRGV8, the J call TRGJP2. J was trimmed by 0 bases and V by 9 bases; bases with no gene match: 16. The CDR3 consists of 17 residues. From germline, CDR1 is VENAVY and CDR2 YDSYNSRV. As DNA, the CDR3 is TGTGCCACCCGGGCCCGAAGGGACTATAGTAGTGATTGGATCAAGACGTTT. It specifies CATRARRDYSSDWIKTF.

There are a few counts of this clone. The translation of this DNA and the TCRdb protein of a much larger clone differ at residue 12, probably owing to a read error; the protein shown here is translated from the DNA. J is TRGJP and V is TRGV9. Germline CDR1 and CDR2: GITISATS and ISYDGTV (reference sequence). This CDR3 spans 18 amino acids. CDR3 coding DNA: TGTGCCTTGTGGGAGGTGCTGGTTGAAGAGTTGAGCAAAAAAATCAAGGTATTT. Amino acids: CALWEVLVEELSKKIKVF.